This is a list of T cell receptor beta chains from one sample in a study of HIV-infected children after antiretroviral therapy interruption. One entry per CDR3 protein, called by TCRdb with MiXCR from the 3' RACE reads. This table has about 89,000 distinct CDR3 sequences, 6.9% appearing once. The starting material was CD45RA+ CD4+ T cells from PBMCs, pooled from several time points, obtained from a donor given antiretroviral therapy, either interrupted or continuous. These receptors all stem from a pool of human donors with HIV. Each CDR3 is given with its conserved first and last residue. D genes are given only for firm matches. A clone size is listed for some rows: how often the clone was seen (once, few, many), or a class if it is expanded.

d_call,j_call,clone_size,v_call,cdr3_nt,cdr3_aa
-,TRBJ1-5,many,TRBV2,TGTGCCAGCACTACAGAGCATAGACGGGGTCAGCCCCAGCATTTT,CASTTEHRRGQPQHF
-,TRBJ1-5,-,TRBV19,TGTGCCAGTAGTATCCTCAGGGACGGTCAGCCCCAGCATTTT,CASSILRDGQPQHF
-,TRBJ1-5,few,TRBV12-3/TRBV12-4,TGTGCCAGCAGTTTGGACCAGCCTACTCAGCCCCAGCATTTT,CASSLDQPTQPQHF
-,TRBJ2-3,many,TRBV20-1,TGCAGTGCCCCCCCCCCGAGCACAGATACGCAGTATTTT,CSAPPPSTDTQYF
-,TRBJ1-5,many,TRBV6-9,TGTGCCAGCAGTTACAGGCAGGCTTCACAGCCCCAGCATTTT,CASSYRQASQPQHF
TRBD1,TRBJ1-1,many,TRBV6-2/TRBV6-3,TGTGCCAGCAGAATCGGGGGACAGATGAAAACTGAAGCTTTCTTT,CASRIGGQMKTEAFF
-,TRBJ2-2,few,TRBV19,TGTGCCAGTAGCCATCGAGGCACCGGGGAGCTGTTTTTT,CASSHRGTGELFF
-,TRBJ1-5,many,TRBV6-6,TGTGCCACCCGGGACATCGATATCAATCAGCCCCAGCATTTT,CATRDIDINQPQHF
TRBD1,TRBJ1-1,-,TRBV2,TGTGCCAGCACCAATGCAAGGGGGCGTAGCACTGAAGCTTTCTTT,CASTNARGRSTEAFF
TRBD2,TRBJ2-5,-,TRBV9,TGTGCCAGCAGCGTAGTCGCGACTAGCGGGGGGTACCAAGAGACCCAGTACTTC,CASSVVATSGGYQETQYF
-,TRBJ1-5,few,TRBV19,TGTGCCAGTAGTACTCCCCGGGGGCGCGGTAACAATCAGCCCCAGCATTTT,CASSTPRGRGNNQPQHF
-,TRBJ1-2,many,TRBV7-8,TGTGCCAGCAGCTTTCGCAGGACGGACTATGGCTACACCTTC,CASSFRRTDYGYTF
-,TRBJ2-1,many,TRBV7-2,TGTGCCAGCAGCTTAAACCCCGTGGGAGGCAATGAGCAGTTCTTC,CASSLNPVGGNEQFF
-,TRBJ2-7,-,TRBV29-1,TGCAGCGTTGTGGGGGGACCCCGGGGGGCCCCCAGAAACGAGCAGTACTTC,CSVVGGPRGAPRNEQYF
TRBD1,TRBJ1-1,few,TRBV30,TGTGCCTGGAAAACAGGGGCCGGGAGCACTGAAGCTTTCTTT,CAWKTGAGSTEAFF
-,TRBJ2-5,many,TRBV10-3,TGTGCCATCAGTGAGTCCCTGCAAGAGACCCAGTACTTC,CAISESLQETQYF
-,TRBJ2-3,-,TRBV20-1,TGCAGTGGAGGGCTAGCGACAGATACGCAGTATTTT,CSGGLATDTQYF
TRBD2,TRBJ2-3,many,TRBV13,TGTGCCAGCAGCTTACTAGCGGGAGTGACGACAGATACGCAGTATTTT,CASSLLAGVTTDTQYF
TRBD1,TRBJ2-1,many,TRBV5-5,TGTGCCAGCAGCTCTAGAACCGGGACAGTCAATGAGCAGTTCTTC,CASSSRTGTVNEQFF
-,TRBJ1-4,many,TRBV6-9,TGTGCCAGCAGTTATCGGGACCTCAATGAAAAACTGTTTTTT,CASSYRDLNEKLFF
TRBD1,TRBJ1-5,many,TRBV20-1,TGCAGTGCTAGGGCAGGGGGCCAGCCCCAGCATTTT,CSARAGGQPQHF
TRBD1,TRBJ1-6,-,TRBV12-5,TGTGCTAGTGGAAGGGACAGCTTCGAGCCCCTCCACTTT,CASGRDSFEPLHF
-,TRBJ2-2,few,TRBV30,TGTGCCTGGAGTTTGGGAATGTTGGGGAGAGGAACCGGGGAGCTGTTTTTT,CAWSLGMLGRGTGELFF
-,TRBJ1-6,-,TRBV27,TGTGCCAGCAGTTTGGCGCCGGCTTCTGATTCACCCCTCCACTTT,CASSLAPASDSPLHF
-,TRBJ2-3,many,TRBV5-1,TGCGCCAGCAGACAGACTCGGGACTTGATGGCAGATACGCAGTATTTT,CASRQTRDLMADTQYF
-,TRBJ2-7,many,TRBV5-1,TGCGCCAGCAGCTTGGGGGTTAGCTACGAGCAGTACTTC,CASSLGVSYEQYF
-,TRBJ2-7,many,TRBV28,TGTGCCAGCAGTTCGGAAGCCTCCTACGAGCAGTACTTC,CASSSEASYEQYF
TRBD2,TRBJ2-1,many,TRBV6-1,TGTGCCAGCAGTAGTATCAGCGGGGCCAGCTCCTACAATGAGCAGTTCTTC,CASSSISGASSYNEQFF
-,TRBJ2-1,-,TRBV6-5,TGTGCCAGCACCGGGACCAACCAAAGCGGTGAGCAGTTCTTC,CASTGTNQSGEQFF
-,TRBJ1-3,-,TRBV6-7,TGTGCCAGCAGCCATCTCGGACAGTCAAGGGGACTCTCTGGAAACACCATATATTTT,CASSHLGQSRGLSGNTIYF
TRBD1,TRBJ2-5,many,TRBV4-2,TGTGCCAGCAGCCGCTCGACAGGGGCGGGAGAGACCCAGTACTTC,CASSRSTGAGETQYF
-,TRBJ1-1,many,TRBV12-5,TGTGCTAGTGGTCTGACGATACAAGCAGTTGAAGCTTTCTTT,CASGLTIQAVEAFF
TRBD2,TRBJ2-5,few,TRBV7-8,TGTGCCAGCAGCTTAAAGCGGGGGGTCCAAGAGACCCAGTACTTC,CASSLKRGVQETQYF
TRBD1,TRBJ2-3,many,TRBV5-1,TGCGCCAGCAGCCCAGCCGGGACAGGACGCACAGATACGCAGTATTTT,CASSPAGTGRTDTQYF
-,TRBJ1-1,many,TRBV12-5,TGTGCTAGTGGTCTCTCTGTGGCTGAAGCTTTCTTT,CASGLSVAEAFF
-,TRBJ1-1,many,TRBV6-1,TGTGCCAGCAGTCGACCCTCATGGAACACTGAAGCTTTCTTT,CASSRPSWNTEAFF
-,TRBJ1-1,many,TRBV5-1,TGCGCCAGCAGCCTGGACGGACTCGGGGCTGAAGCTTTCTTT,CASSLDGLGAEAFF
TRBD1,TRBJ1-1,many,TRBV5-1,TGCGCCAGCAGCTTGGGCCTGGGACAGGGGGCGCACACTGAAGCTTTCTTT,CASSLGLGQGAHTEAFF
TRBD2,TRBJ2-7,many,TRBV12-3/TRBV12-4,TGTGCCAGCAGTTTAGGGACTAGCGGAGGATGGGAGCAGTACTTC,CASSLGTSGGWEQYF
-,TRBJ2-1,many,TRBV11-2,TGTGCCAGCAGCTTAGACGGAACCTCCTACAATGAGCAGTTCTTC,CASSLDGTSYNEQFF
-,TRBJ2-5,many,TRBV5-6,TGTGCCAGCAGCTTTTCTGGTCCCACCGGCCAAGAGACCCAGTACTTC,CASSFSGPTGQETQYF
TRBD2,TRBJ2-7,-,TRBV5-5,TGTGCCAGCACCCTGGTCGGGGGGTACGTCTACGAGCAGTACTTC,CASTLVGGYVYEQYF
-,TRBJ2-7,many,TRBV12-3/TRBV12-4,TGTGCCAGCAGTTTGATCTACGAGCAGTACTTC,CASSLIYEQYF
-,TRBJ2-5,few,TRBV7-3,TGTGCCAGCAGCTTCAGGACTCTACCGGAGACCCAGTACTTC,CASSFRTLPETQYF
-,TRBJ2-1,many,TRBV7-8,TGTGCCAGCAGCTTAGAGTCTCTTCTTGGCTTCACTAAACACAATGAGCAGTTCTTC,CASSLESLLGFTKHNEQFF
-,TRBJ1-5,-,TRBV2,TGTGCCAGCAGTGACCAGGGTGTTGGCAATCAGCCCCAGCATTTT,CASSDQGVGNQPQHF
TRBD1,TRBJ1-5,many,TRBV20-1,TGCAGTGCGAAAACTCCGACAGGGTTTAGAGGGCCCCAGCATTTT,CSAKTPTGFRGPQHF